These T cell receptor beta chains were read from a single sample in a study of blood T cell repertoires in COVID-19. The protocol was immunoSEQ multiplex PCR, while the TCRdb copy is restricted to in-frame clones and leaves out a portion. The sample holds approximately 180,000 clones; around 85% are singletons and the top ten take around 10%. Sequencing used peripheral blood. These receptors originate from an elderly woman with acute or convalescent COVID-19. Both conserved end residues are part of each CDR3. Each record gives: D gene, V gene, J gene, CDR3 DNA, CDR3 protein. A D gene is named only where the DNA matches it firmly.

d_gene: NA; v_gene: TRBV4-3; j_gene: TRBJ2-3; CDR3nt: TGCGCCAGCAGCCAAAATAGTGGGGCCAGGGATACGCAGTATTTT; CDR3aa: CASSQNSGARDTQYF
d_gene: TRBD2; v_gene: TRBV4-2; j_gene: TRBJ2-7; CDR3nt: TGTGCCAGCAGCCAGGGGGGGCTAGCGGGCCAATATACGGAGCAGTACTTC; CDR3aa: CASSQGGLAGQYTEQYF
d_gene: TRBD2; v_gene: TRBV6-6; j_gene: TRBJ2-1; CDR3nt: TGTGCCAGCAGGGGGGGAGCGGGAGGGCCGGGGGAGCAGTTCTTC; CDR3aa: CASRGGAGGPGEQFF
d_gene: TRBD1; v_gene: TRBV30; j_gene: TRBJ1-2; CDR3nt: TGTGCCTGCTCCGGGACAGGGGGCGAGGGGGTTGGCTACACCTTC; CDR3aa: CACSGTGGEGVGYTF
d_gene: NA; v_gene: TRBV3-1/TRBV3-2; j_gene: TRBJ1-5; CDR3nt: TGTGCCAGCAGCCCAACGTTTGCGGGGAATCAGCCCCAGCATTTT; CDR3aa: CASSPTFAGNQPQHF
d_gene: TRBD2; v_gene: TRBV24-1; j_gene: TRBJ2-3; CDR3nt: TGTGCCACCAGTGATCGGCGACTAGCGGGGTACACAGATACGCAGTATTTT; CDR3aa: CATSDRRLAGYTDTQYF
d_gene: TRBD2; v_gene: TRBV19; j_gene: TRBJ2-7; CDR3nt: TGTGCCAGTAGCAGGACTAGCGGGGACTACGAGCAGTACTTC; CDR3aa: CASSRTSGDYEQYF
d_gene: NA; v_gene: TRBV24-1; j_gene: TRBJ1-4; CDR3nt: TGTGCCACCCTGCCGAGACCTCCTGGAGCTAATGAAAAACTGTTTTTT; CDR3aa: CATLPRPPGANEKLFF
d_gene: NA; v_gene: TRBV15; j_gene: TRBJ1-2; CDR3nt: TGTGCCACCAGCAGAGATTGGGCCTTGGGTGGCTACACCTTC; CDR3aa: CATSRDWALGGYTF
d_gene: TRBD1; v_gene: TRBV6-5; j_gene: TRBJ2-1; CDR3nt: TGTGCCAGCAGAACGCCGGGACAGGGGTGGAATGAGCAGTTCTTC; CDR3aa: CASRTPGQGWNEQFF
d_gene: NA; v_gene: TRBV5-4; j_gene: TRBJ1-2; CDR3nt: TGTGCCAGCAGCCCGTTGGGGGGTGGCTATGGCTACACCTTC; CDR3aa: CASSPLGGGYGYTF
d_gene: TRBD1; v_gene: TRBV6-5; j_gene: TRBJ1-4; CDR3nt: TGTGCCAGCAGTTACAGACAGGGAGTGGAAAAACTGTTTTTT; CDR3aa: CASSYRQGVEKLFF
d_gene: TRBD1; v_gene: TRBV7-2; j_gene: TRBJ2-2; CDR3nt: TGTGCCAGCAGCTTAGCGCAGGGGGCCGTTCGCCACACCGGGGAGCTGTTTTTT; CDR3aa: CASSLAQGAVRHTGELFF
d_gene: TRBD1; v_gene: TRBV18; j_gene: TRBJ1-1; CDR3nt: TGTGCCAGCTCACCACCTTCGGACAGGGCCGCCTCTTTCTTT; CDR3aa: CASSPPSDRAASFF
d_gene: TRBD1; v_gene: TRBV18; j_gene: TRBJ1-4; CDR3nt: TGTGCCAGCTCAACTAGGGACAGTCATAATGAAAAACTGTTTTTT; CDR3aa: CASSTRDSHNEKLFF
d_gene: NA; v_gene: TRBV7-2; j_gene: TRBJ1-2; CDR3nt: TGTGCCAGCAGCTTAGCGGGGGGGACGGTCCATGGCTACACCTTC; CDR3aa: CASSLAGGTVHGYTF
d_gene: TRBD2; v_gene: TRBV6-6; j_gene: TRBJ2-5; CDR3nt: TGTGCCAGCAGTCAACTCGGGGGGGGACAAGAGACCCAGTACTTC; CDR3aa: CASSQLGGGQETQYF
d_gene: TRBD2; v_gene: TRBV7-2; j_gene: TRBJ2-3; CDR3nt: TGTGCCAGCAGTCCCAAGGGAGGGGGCACAGATACGCAGTATTTT; CDR3aa: CASSPKGGGTDTQYF
d_gene: TRBD1; v_gene: TRBV5-6; j_gene: TRBJ1-2; CDR3nt: TGTGCCAGCAGCCCACAGGGGTTTTATGGCTACACCTTC; CDR3aa: CASSPQGFYGYTF
d_gene: NA; v_gene: TRBV3-1/TRBV3-2; j_gene: TRBJ2-3; CDR3nt: TGTGCCAGCAGCCCCTTTGGAATAATCGGGGTGGATACGCAGTATTTT; CDR3aa: CASSPFGIIGVDTQYF